One and the same sample provided the 21 T cell receptor beta chains below, sequenced in a study of T cell changes during pregnancy in multiple sclerosis (dated by TCRdb to the late 2010s). Receptor amplification or capture employed the immunoSEQ multiplex PCR assay. Held by TCRdb, this immuneACCESS table contains in-frame sequences only and omits some clones. Under half of the omission traces to an unresolved V gene where checked; the cause of the rest is unknown. Counted in this sample were about 59,000 clones; approximately 91% of them appeared once. The top ten clonotypes cover 1.3% of the sample. Here the sequenced sample was peripheral blood, taken in the second trimester of pregnancy. Source of these receptors: a female donor with multiple sclerosis, enrolled in a pregnancy study.

This rearrangement joins TRBV19 to TRBJ2-5; 11 bases align to TRBD1. CDR1 and CDR2 (germline): LNHDA, SQIVND (reference sequence). V shed 5 bases, J shed 1 base, and the junction held 6 bases outside the gene matches. CDR3 length equals 16 residues. CDR3 sequence: CASSGRTGGIQETQYF. CDR3 bases: TGTGCCAGTAGTGGCAGGACAGGGGGCATCCAAGAGACCCAGTACTTC.

This chain uses TRBV6-5 with TRBJ2-1; 7 bases agree with TRBD2. The V gene end was trimmed by 8 bases and the J gene end by 3 bases; junction bases not matched to a gene: 4. The CDR3 extends over 13 amino acids. Germline V gives CDR1 MNHEY, CDR2 SVGAGI. CDR3 bases: TGTGCCAGCCACCGGGGGGACTACAATGAGCAGTTCTTC. Protein sequence: CASHRGDYNEQFF.

The rearrangement uses TRBV2 and TRBJ2-7; 9 bases align to TRBD1. The CDR3 totals 17 residues. V lost 5 bases to trimming and J lost 7 bases; unmatched junction nucleotides: 18. Germline CDR1 SNHLY, CDR2 FYNNEI. The CDR3 reads CASSPAMRDRVRWEQYF. CDR3 nucleotides: TGTGCCAGCAGTCCGGCCATGAGGGACAGGGTACGATGGGAGCAGTACTTC.

The rearrangement uses TRBV27 and TRBJ1-6; 12 bases match TRBD1. CDR1 and CDR2 (germline): MNHEY, SMNVEV (reference sequence). The CDR3 runs to 17 residues. After removal of 8 bases from V and 8 bases from J, the junction contained 13 bases not matched to a gene. CDR3 protein: CASRRDRGLNLDSPLHF. The CDR3 DNA is TGTGCCAGCCGCCGGGACAGGGGGCTCAATCTGGATTCACCCCTCCACTTT.

The chain has TRBV6-6 and TRBJ2-1; 12 bases agree with TRBD2. Germline CDR1 MNHNY, CDR2 SVGAGI (reference sequence). There are 15 residues in the CDR3. J gave up 9 bases and V 6 bases, and 9 bases lay outside the gene matches. Here the CDR3 DNA reads TGTGCCAGCAGCCGCCCGCTAGCGGGGGGGGGTGAGCAGTTCTTC. Its translation is CASSRPLAGGGEQFF.

The genes are TRBV5-4 and TRBJ1-2; 12 bases are a match to TRBD1. Losses at the gene ends were 0 bases for V and 2 bases for J; bases not matched to a gene: 2. CDR3 length: 16 amino acids. Germline V gene sequence: CDR1 SGHNT, CDR2 YYREEE (reference sequence). CDR3 residues: CASSLAGTGGNYGYTF. The CDR3 DNA follows: TGTGCCAGCAGCTTGGCCGGGACAGGGGGCAACTATGGCTACACCTTC.

V is TRBV29-1 and J is TRBJ1-1; D not certain. V was pared by 7 bases and J by 2 bases, with 8 bases between. The CDR3 is 11 residues long. From germline, CDR1 is SQVTM and CDR2 ANQGSEA. This CDR3 reads CSGRVNTEAFF. In DNA form, the CDR3 reads TGCAGCGGACGGGTAAACACTGAAGCTTTCTTT.

The chain has TRBV6-6 and TRBJ2-7, with D possibly being TRBD2 (5 bases). CDR1 and CDR2 (germline): MNHNY, SVGAGI (reference sequence). The germline V and J ends were trimmed by 2 bases and 5 bases, with 10 bases remaining between them. The CDR3 has 13 amino acids. The CDR3 DNA sequence: TGTGCCAGCAGTTACCCCGGGGTGGACGAGCAGTACTTC. Translated: CASSYPGVDEQYF.

The V and J genes are TRBV5-4 and TRBJ2-3; tentative D call: TRBD2 (5 bases). CDR1 SGHNT and CDR2 YYREEE come from the germline V gene (reference sequence). V was pared by 3 bases and J by 6 bases, with 17 bases between. CDR3 length equals 15 residues. CDR3 in amino acids: CASSSAGTARDTQYF. In DNA form, the CDR3 reads TGTGCCAGCAGCTCCGCGGGTACAGCGCGGGATACGCAGTATTTT.

This chain uses TRBV7-3 with TRBJ2-7, with a weak D call TRBD2 (6 bases). The CDR3 is made up of 13 amino acids. The germline V and J ends were trimmed by 4 bases and 5 bases, with 12 bases remaining between them. The germline CDR1 and CDR2 sequences are SGHTA and FQGTGA. The CDR3 DNA reads as TGTGCCAGCAGCTCCTTCCGGGGGAACGAGCAGTACTTC. This translates into CASSSFRGNEQYF. The complete variable domain, with remaining parts taken from reference TRBV7-3 and TRBJ2-7, reads GAGVSQTPSNKVTEKGKYVELRCDPISGHTALYWYRQSLGQGPEFLIYFQGTGAADDSGLPNDRFFAVRPEGSVSTLKIQRTERGDSAVYLCASSSFRGNEQYFGPGTRLTVT.

The chain links TRBV5-6 to TRBJ2-5; 15 bases are shared with TRBD2. Unmatched junction bases numbered 9, after V lost 4 bases and J lost 2 bases. Germline CDR1 reads SGHDT; CDR2 reads YYEEEE. This CDR3 comprises 18 residues. CDR3: CASSLLGLAGGLQETQYF. As DNA, the CDR3 is TGTGCCAGCAGCCTGCTGGGACTAGCGGGGGGTCTACAAGAGACCCAGTACTTC.

This clone turned up a few times. V and J are TRBV19 and TRBJ1-6; no firm D call. The CDR3 consists of 15 residues. V gave up 7 bases and J gave up 2 bases, with 12 bases separating them. Germline CDR1 reads LNHDA; CDR2 reads SQIVND (reference sequence). The CDR3 here is CASTRQDPYNSPLHF. CDR3 in DNA: TGTGCCAGTACCCGGCAGGATCCCTATAATTCACCCCTCCACTTT. Based on the CDR3 plus reference TRBV19 and TRBJ1-6, the full variable domain is DGGITQSPKYLFRKEGQNVTLSCEQNLNHDAMYWYRQDPGQGLRLIYYSQIVNDFQKGDIAEGYSVSREKKESFPLTVTSAQKNPTAFYLCASTRQDPYNSPLHFGNGTRLTVT.

The V call is TRBV5-6, the J call TRBJ2-2; D is unclear. V was clipped by 4 bases and J by 6 bases, with 10 bases between them. CDR3 size: 13 residues. From germline, CDR1 is SGHDT and CDR2 YYEEEE. The DNA for the CDR3 is TGTGCCAGCAGCCTATTAGTCGCCGGGGAGCTGTTTTTT. This codes for CASSLLVAGELFF. Variable domain in full (rest from reference TRBV5-6 and TRBJ2-2): DAGVTQSPTHLIKTRGQQVTLRCSPKSGHDTVSWYQQALGQGPQFIFQYYEEEERQRGNFPDRFSGHQFPNYSSELNVNALLLGDSALYLCASSLLVAGELFFGEGSRLTVL.

The V gene is TRBV5-8, the J gene TRBJ1-4; TRBD1 aligns across 7 bases. Germline CDR1 and CDR2: SGHTS and YDEGEE. The CDR3 sequence is 16 residues long. V shed 0 bases, J shed 0 bases, and the junction held 2 bases outside the gene matches. The CDR3 loop is CASSLGTGATNEKLFF. The CDR3 nucleotides are TGTGCCAGCAGCTTGGGGACAGGAGCAACTAATGAAAAACTGTTTTTT. The full variable domain, with the rest looked up from reference TRBV5-8 and TRBJ1-4, is EAGVTQSPTHLIKTRGQQATLRCSPISGHTSVYWYQQALGLGLQFLLWYDEGEERNRGNFPPRFSGRQFPNYSSELNVNALELEDSALYLCASSLGTGATNEKLFFGSGTQLSVL.

This clone has just a few counts. The rearrangement uses TRBV7-9 and TRBJ1-5; 7 nucleotides match TRBD1. With V trimmed by 5 bases and J by 1 base, 5 bases remained unmatched. The CDR3 has 15 residues. Germline lookup yields CDR1 SEHNR and CDR2 FQNEAQ (reference sequence). This CDR3 is CASSPRQGSNQPQHF. CDR3 DNA sequence: TGTGCCAGCAGCCCCCGACAGGGCAGCAATCAGCCCCAGCATTTT. The full variable domain, in which reference TRBV7-9 and TRBJ1-5 provide the parts outside the CDR3, is DTGVSQNPRHKITKRGQNVTFRCDPISEHNRLYWYRQTLGQGPEFLTYFQNEAQLEKSRLLSDRFSAERPKGSFSTLEIQRTEQGDSAMYLCASSPRQGSNQPQHFGDGTRLSIL.

J is TRBJ1-5 and V is TRBV2; D not resolved. V was trimmed by 5 bases and J by 0 bases, leaving 8 bases between them. CDR1 SNHLY and CDR2 FYNNEI come from the germline V gene. The CDR3 runs 14 residues. The DNA for the CDR3 is TGTGCCAGCAGTCGAGACAATAGCAATCAGCCCCAGCATTTT. It yields the protein CASSRDNSNQPQHF.

The chain joins TRBV14 to TRBJ2-1; 8 nucleotides line up with TRBD1. After removal of 2 bases from V and 7 bases from J, the junction contained 19 bases not matched to a gene. The length of the CDR3 is 19 residues. In germline, CDR1 is SGHDN, CDR2 FVKESK. CDR3 residues: CASSQLRQGILRVKNEQFF. Here the CDR3 DNA reads TGTGCCAGCAGCCAACTAAGACAGGGGATACTCAGGGTGAAGAATGAGCAGTTCTTC.

J is TRBJ2-7 and V is TRBV5-1; TRBD2 matches 9 bases. V dropped 6 bases and J dropped 4; count of bases not matched to a gene: 8. Germline V gives CDR1 SGHRS, CDR2 YFSETQ. The CDR3 consists of 14 residues. The CDR3 loop is CASTAASGAYEQYF. Here the CDR3 DNA reads TGCGCCAGCACCGCAGCTAGCGGGGCATACGAGCAGTACTTC. The whole variable domain, remainder taken from reference TRBV5-1 and TRBJ2-7, is KAGVTQTPRYLIKTRGQQVTLSCSPISGHRSVSWYQQTPGQGLQFLFEYFSETQRNKGNFPGRFSGRQFSNSRSEMNVSTLELGDSALYLCASTAASGAYEQYFGPGTRLTVT.

The rearrangement links TRBV15 to TRBJ1-1; TRBD1 aligns across 7 bases. CDR1 is LNHNV, CDR2 YYDKDF, per germline (reference sequence). V gave up 3 bases and J gave up 11 bases; unmatched junction bases: 9. This CDR3 is 13 amino acids long. The CDR3 region has the DNA TGTGCCACCAGCAGGACCCGGGACAGAGGTGCTTTCTTT. It translates to CATSRTRDRGAFF.

V usage is TRBV10-1 and J usage is TRBJ2-2; 7 nucleotides match TRBD1. CDR1 is WNHNN, CDR2 SYGVQD, per germline (reference sequence). The CDR3 consists of 15 residues. Losses at the gene ends were 4 bases for V and 5 bases for J; bases not matched to a gene: 7. As DNA, the CDR3 is TGCGCCAGCAGTGGCCGGGACAGCGCGACCGGGGAGCTGTTTTTT. It yields the protein CASSGRDSATGELFF.

J is TRBJ1-1 and V is TRBV5-1, with 7 bases lining up with TRBD1. The CDR3 has 16 residues. Germline V CDR1 and CDR2: SGHRS, YFSETQ. The V segment lost 3 bases and the J segment 0 bases; nucleotides outside the gene matches: 8. DNA of the CDR3: TGCGCCAGCAGCTCCGGGACAGCCGTCATGAACACTGAAGCTTTCTTT. This sequence encodes CASSSGTAVMNTEAFF.